This TCR beta chain was sequenced during a study of blood T cell repertoires in COVID-19. Method: immunoSEQ multiplex PCR; TCRdb's copy keeps in-frame clones and lacks some. The sample has about 250,000 clones; about 91% are singletons. This clone was picked up one time. V lost 0 bases and J lost 5, with 13 bases in between. Germline CDR1 is KGHSH and CDR2 is LQKENI. CDR3 size: 15 residues. Material for sequencing was peripheral blood. This sequence joins TRBV18 and TRBJ1-1; possibly TRBD1 for D (6 bases). The receptor's source is an older man with acute or convalescent COVID-19. CDR3 residues: CASSPPGGAGTEAFF. The CDR3 nucleotides read TGTGCCAGCTCACCACCGGGGGGGGCTGGGACTGAAGCTTTCTTT.